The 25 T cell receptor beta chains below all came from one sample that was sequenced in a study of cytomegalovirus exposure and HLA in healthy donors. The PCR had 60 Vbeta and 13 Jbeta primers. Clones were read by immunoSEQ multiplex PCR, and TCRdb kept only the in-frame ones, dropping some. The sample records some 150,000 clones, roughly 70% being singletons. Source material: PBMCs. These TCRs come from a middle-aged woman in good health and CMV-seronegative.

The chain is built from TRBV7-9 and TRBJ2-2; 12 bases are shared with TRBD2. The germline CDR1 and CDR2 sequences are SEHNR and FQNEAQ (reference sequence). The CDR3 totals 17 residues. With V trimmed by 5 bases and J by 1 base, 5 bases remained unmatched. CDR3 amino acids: CASSRRTSGMNTGELFF. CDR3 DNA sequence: TGTGCCAGCAGCCGGAGGACTAGCGGGATGAACACCGGGGAGCTGTTTTTT.

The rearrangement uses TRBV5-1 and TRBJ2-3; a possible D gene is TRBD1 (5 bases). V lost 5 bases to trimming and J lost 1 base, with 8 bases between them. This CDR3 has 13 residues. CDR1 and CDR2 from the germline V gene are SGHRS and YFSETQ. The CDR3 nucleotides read TGCGCCAGCAGTGAAGGGGGCACAGATACGCAGTATTTT. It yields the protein CASSEGGTDTQYF.

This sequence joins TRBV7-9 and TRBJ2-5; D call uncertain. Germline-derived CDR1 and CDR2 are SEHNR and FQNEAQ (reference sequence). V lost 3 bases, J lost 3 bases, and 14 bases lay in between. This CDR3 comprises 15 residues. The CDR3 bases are TGTGCCAGCAGCTTGGTGGCCCCCATGGAAGAGACCCAGTACTTC. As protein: CASSLVAPMEETQYF.

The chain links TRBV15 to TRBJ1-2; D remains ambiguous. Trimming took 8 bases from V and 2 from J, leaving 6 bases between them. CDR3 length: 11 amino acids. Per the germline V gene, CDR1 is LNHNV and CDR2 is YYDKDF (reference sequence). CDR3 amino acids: CATQANYGYTF. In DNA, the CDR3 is TGTGCCACCCAGGCCAACTATGGCTACACCTTC. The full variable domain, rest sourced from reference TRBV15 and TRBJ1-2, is DAMVIQNPRYQVTQFGKPVTLSCSQTLNHNVMYWYQQKSSQAPKLLFHYYDKDFNNEADTPDNFQSRRPNTSFCFLDIRSPGLGDTAMYLCATQANYGYTFGSGTRLTVV.

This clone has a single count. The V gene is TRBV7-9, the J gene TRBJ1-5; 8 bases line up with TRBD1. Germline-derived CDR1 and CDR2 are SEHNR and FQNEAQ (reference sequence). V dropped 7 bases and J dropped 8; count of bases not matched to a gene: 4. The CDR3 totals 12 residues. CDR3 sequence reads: CASTDRGEPQHF. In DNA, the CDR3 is TGTGCCAGCACCGACAGGGGTGAGCCCCAGCATTTT.

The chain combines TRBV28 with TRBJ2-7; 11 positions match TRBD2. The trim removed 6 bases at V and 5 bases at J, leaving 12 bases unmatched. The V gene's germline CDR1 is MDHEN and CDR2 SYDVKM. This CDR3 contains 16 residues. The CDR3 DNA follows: TGTGCCAGCAGCGGTCTGGGTAGCGGGGGGGGAAACGAGCAGTACTTC. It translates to CASSGLGSGGGNEQYF.

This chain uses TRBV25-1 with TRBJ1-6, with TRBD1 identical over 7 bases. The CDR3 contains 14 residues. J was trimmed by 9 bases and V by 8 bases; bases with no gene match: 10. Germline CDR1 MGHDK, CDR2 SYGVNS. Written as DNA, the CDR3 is TGTGCCAGCGCAAGACAGGGAAGGGGTTCACCCCTCCACTTT. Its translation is CASARQGRGSPLHF. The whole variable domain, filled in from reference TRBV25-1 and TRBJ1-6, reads EADIYQTPRYLVIGTGKKITLECSQTMGHDKMYWYQQDPGMELHLIHYSYGVNSTEKGDLSSESTVSRIRTEHFPLTLESARPSHTSQYLCASARQGRGSPLHFGNGTRLTVT.

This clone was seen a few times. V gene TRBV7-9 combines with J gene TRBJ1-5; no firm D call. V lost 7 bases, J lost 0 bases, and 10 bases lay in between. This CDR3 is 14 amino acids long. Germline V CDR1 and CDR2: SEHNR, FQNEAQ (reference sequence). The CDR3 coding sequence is TGTGCCAGCACCGGCGGAATTAGCAATCAGCCCCAGCATTTT. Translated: CASTGGISNQPQHF.

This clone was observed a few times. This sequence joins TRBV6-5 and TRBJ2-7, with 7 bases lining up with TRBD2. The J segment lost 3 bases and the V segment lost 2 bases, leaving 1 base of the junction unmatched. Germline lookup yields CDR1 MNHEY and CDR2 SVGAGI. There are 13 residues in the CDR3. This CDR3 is CASSYGLVYEQYF. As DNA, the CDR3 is TGTGCCAGCAGTTACGGACTAGTCTACGAGCAGTACTTC.

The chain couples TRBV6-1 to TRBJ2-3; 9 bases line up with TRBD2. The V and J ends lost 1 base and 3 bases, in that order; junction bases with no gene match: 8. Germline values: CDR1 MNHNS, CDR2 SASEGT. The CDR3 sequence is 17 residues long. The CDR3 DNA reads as TGTGCCAGCAGTGAAGAGGGCGGGGGGGGGTATACAGATACGCAGTATTTT. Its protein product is CASSEEGGGGYTDTQYF.

The CDR3, as DNA: TGCGCCAGCCGTATGGAGAAAACAGGGGACGAAGCTTTCTTT. It is translated as CASRMEKTGDEAFF. The J gene is TRBJ1-1, the V gene TRBV5-1; 7 bases are a match to TRBD1. Germline assignment: CDR1 SGHRS and CDR2 YFSETQ. The CDR3 runs 14 residues. The trim removed 7 bases at V and 8 bases at J, leaving 14 bases unmatched.

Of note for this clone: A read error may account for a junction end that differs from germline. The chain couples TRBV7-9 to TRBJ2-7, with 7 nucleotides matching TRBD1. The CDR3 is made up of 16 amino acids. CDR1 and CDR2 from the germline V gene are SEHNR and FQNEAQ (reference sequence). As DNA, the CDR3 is TGTTCCAGCAGCTTAATTGAGGGGGCGGGTTACTACGAGCAGTACTTC. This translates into CSSSLIEGAGYYEQYF.

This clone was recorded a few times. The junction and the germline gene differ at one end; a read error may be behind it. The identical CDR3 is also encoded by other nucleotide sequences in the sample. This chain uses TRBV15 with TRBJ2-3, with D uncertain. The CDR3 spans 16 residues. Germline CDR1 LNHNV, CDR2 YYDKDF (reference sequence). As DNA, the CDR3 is TGCGCCACCAGCGTCAAGCCCGGGTCGCGCACAGATACGCAGTATTTT. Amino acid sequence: CATSVKPGSRTDTQYF.

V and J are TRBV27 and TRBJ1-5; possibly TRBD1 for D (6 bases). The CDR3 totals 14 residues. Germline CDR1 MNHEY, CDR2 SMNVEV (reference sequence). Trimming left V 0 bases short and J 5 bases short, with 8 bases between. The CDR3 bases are TGTGCCAGCAGTTTATCAGGGGGTTATCAGCCCCAGCATTTT. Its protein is CASSLSGGYQPQHF.

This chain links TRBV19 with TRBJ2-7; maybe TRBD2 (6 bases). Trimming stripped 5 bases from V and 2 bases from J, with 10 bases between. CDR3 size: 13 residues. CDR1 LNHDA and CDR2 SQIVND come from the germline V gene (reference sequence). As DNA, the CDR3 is TGTGCCAGTAGTGCGGGATCTACCTACGAGCAGTACTTC. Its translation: CASSAGSTYEQYF.

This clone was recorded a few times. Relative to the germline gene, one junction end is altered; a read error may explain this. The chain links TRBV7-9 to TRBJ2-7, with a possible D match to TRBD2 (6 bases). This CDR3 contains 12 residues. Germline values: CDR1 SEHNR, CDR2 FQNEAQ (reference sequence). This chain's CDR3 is CSSSLVGGKQYF. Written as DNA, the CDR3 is TGTTCCAGCAGCTTAGTCGGGGGAAAGCAGTACTTC.

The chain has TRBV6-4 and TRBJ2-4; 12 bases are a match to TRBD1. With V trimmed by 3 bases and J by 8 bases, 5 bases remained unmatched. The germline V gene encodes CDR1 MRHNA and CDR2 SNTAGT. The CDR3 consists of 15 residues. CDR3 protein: CASSEGTGGEDIQYF. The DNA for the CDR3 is TGTGCCAGCAGTGAAGGGACAGGGGGCGAAGACATTCAGTACTTC.

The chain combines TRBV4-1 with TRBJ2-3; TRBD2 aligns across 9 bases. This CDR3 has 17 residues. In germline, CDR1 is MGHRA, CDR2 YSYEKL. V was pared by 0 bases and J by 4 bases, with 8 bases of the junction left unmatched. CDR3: CASSQDRGGGAADTQYF. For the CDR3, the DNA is TGCGCCAGCAGCCAAGATCGGGGCGGGGGGGCGGCAGATACGCAGTATTTT.

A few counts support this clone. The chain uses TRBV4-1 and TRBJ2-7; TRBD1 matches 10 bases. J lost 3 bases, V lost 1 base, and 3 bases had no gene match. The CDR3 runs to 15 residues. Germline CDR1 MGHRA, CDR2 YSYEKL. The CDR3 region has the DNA TGCGCCAGCAGCCAAGGGGACAGGGGCCTCTACGAGCAGTACTTC. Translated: CASSQGDRGLYEQYF.

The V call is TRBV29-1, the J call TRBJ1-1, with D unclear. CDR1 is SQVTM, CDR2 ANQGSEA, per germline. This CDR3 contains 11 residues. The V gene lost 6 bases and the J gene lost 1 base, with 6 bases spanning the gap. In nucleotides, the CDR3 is TGCAGCGTAACAGAGAACACTGAAGCTTTCTTT. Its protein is CSVTENTEAFF.

The CDR3 nucleotides are TGCGCCAGCAGCCAAGATAGAGGAAATAGCTCCTACGAGCAGTACTTC. This gives the protein CASSQDRGNSSYEQYF. This chain joins TRBV4-1 and TRBJ2-7; D gene uncertain. Trimming pared 0 bases from V and 0 bases from J, leaving 12 bases between. This CDR3 spans 16 amino acids. CDR1 is MGHRA and CDR2 is YSYEKL in the germline V gene.

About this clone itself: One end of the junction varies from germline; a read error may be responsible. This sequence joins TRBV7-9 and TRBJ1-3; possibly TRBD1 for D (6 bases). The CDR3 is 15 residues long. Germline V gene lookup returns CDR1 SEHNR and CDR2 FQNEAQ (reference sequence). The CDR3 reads CSSSSRGWSGNTIYF. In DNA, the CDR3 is TGTTCCAGCAGCTCCAGGGGATGGTCTGGAAACACCATATATTTT. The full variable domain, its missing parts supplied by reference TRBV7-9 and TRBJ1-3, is DTGVSQNPRHKITKRGQNVTFRCDPISEHNRLYWYRQTLGQGPEFLTYFQNEAQLEKSRLLSDRFSAERPKGSFSTLEIQRTEQGDSAMYLCSSSSRGWSGNTIYFGEGSWLTVV.

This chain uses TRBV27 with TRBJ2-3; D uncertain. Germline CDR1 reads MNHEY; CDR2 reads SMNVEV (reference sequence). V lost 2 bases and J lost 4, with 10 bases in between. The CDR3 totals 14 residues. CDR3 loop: CASSLGLSPDTQYF. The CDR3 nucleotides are TGTGCCAGCAGTTTAGGGCTCAGCCCAGATACGCAGTATTTT.

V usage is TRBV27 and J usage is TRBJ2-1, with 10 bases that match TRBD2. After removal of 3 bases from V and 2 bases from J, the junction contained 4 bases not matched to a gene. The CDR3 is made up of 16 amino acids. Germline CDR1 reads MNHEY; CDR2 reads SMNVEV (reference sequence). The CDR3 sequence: CASSFASGSAYNEQFF. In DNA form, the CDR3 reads TGTGCCAGCAGTTTTGCTAGCGGGAGCGCCTACAATGAGCAGTTCTTC.

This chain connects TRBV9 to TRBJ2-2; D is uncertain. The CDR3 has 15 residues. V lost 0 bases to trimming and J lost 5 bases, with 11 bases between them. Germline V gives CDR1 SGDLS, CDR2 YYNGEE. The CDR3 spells CASSVDSLVTGELFF. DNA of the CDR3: TGTGCCAGCAGCGTAGACTCATTGGTGACCGGGGAGCTGTTTTTT.